This TCR beta chain was obtained from a study of cytomegalovirus exposure and HLA in healthy donors. Whole-study findings and limits: In most subjects, TCR beta sequences reportedly gave accurate predictions of HLA-A and HLA-B alleles. Solely CMV serostatus was available to characterize immune exposure.

The PCR used 60 Vbeta and 13 Jbeta primers. The repertoire was sequenced with immunoSEQ multiplex PCR; TCRdb's copy has only in-frame clones and lacks some. The sample has more than 110,000 clones; about four fifths are singletons. Concerning this clone itself: Its antigen remains unidentified.

Looked up from germline, CDR1 is SGHTA and CDR2 is FQGNSA. CDR3 length: 16 residues. V was clipped by 5 bases and J by 3 bases; unmatched bases: 9. The sequencing sample was made of PBMCs. The receptor comes from a female donor in good health and CMV-seronegative. The genes are TRBV7-2 and TRBJ2-1, with 8 bases identical to TRBD2. This chain's CDR3 is CASSPRATSVYNEQFF. Written as DNA, the CDR3 is TGTGCCAGCAGCCCCAGGGCGACTAGCGTCTACAATGAGCAGTTCTTC.